These 18 T cell receptor beta chains share one sample of origin, sequenced in a study of molecular identifiers for immune sequencing clone quantification. One entry per CDR3 protein results from TCRdb running MiXCR on the PCR reads. The sample holds about 640,000 distinct CDR3 sequences; just under 20% are singletons and the top ten take 0.75% to 0.95%. The source material was naive CD8+ T cells from blood, with Jurkat cell RNA spiked in. As to subset: FACS-sorted CD8+CD4-CCR7+CD45RA+ naive T cells. The receptors were sampled from a human donor in good health. Some libraries in this study had Jurkat cell RNA spiked in.

This clonotype was counted at least ten times. DNA for the CDR3: TGCGCCAGCAAGACAGGGCGGACAGATACGCAGTATTTT. Its protein is CASKTGRTDTQYF. The V gene is TRBV5-1, the J gene TRBJ2-3; 7 bases are shared with TRBD1. The length of the CDR3 is 13 residues. The germline CDR1 and CDR2 sequences are SGHRS and YFSETQ. V shed 6 bases and J 3 bases; nucleotides not matched to a gene: 4.

The table lists this clonotype with a few counts. The junction and the germline gene differ at one end; a read error may be behind it. V and J are TRBV27 and TRBJ2-6; D unresolved. Germline V CDR1 and CDR2: MNHEY, SMNVEV (reference sequence). The CDR3 has 15 residues. The CDR3 DNA reads as TGTGCCGGCAGTCTAATCTTCTCTGGGGCCAACGTCCTGACTTTC. Amino acids: CAGSLIFSGANVLTF.

This clonotype was counted only a few times. This rearrangement joins TRBV3-1 to TRBJ2-1; D may correspond to TRBD1 or TRBD2 (6 bases each). CDR3 length equals 17 residues. V lost 8 bases to trimming and J lost 4 bases, with 24 bases between them. Germline V gives CDR1 LGHDT, CDR2 YNNKEL (reference sequence). The CDR3 sequence is CASSIKPPGAFYNEQFF. The DNA of the CDR3 is TGTGCCAGCTCAATTAAACCACCGGGGGCGTTTTACAATGAGCAGTTCTTC.

Concerning this clonotype itself: One junction end does not reproduce the germline sequence, and a read error may be involved. The chain carries TRBV6-5 and TRBJ2-2; D uncertain. Germline CDR1 and CDR2: MNHEY and SVGAGI. The CDR3 is 14 residues long. This CDR3 reads CASSIHKNAGELFF. CDR3 DNA: TGTGCCAGCAGCATACACAAGAACGCCGGGGAGCTGTTTTTT.

In the case of this clonotype: At one of its ends the junction is not consistent with the germline gene, which may arise from a read error. The chain recombines TRBV5-6 with TRBJ2-3; D is perhaps TRBD2 (5 bases). Per the germline V gene, CDR1 is SGHDT and CDR2 is YYEEEE. This CDR3 spans 14 amino acids. CDR3 sequence (DNA): TGTGCCAGCTGGGGAGAGGTGAGCACAGATACGCGGTATTTT. Its translation: CASWGEVSTDTRYF.

This clonotype turned up a few times. The chain links TRBV19 to TRBJ2-2; D uncertain. Trimming took off 6 bases at V and 4 bases at J, with 6 bases between the two ends. The CDR3 loop spans 12 amino acids. Germline V gene lookup returns CDR1 LNHDA and CDR2 SQIVND (reference sequence). CDR3 region: CASRKSTGELFF. The CDR3 region has the DNA TGTGCCAGTAGGAAGAGCACCGGGGAGCTGTTTTTT. The complete variable domain, with remaining parts taken from reference TRBV19 and TRBJ2-2, reads DGGITQSPKYLFRKEGQNVTLSCEQNLNHDAMYWYRQDPGQGLRLIYYSQIVNDFQKGDIAEGYSVSREKKESFPLTVTSAQKNPTAFYLCASRKSTGELFFGEGSRLTVL.

Note on this clonotype: A much larger clone lies one base from this, so it may be a read error. The chain employs TRBV6-2 or TRBV6-3 and TRBJ2-1; 9 positions agree with TRBD1. Germline values: CDR1 MNHEY, CDR2 SVGEGT. V trimming: 7 bases; J trimming: 8 bases; junction bases outside the gene matches: 9. The CDR3 is 14 amino acids. Here the CDR3 reads CASTDWTGADEQFF. CDR3 in DNA: TGTGCCAGCACCGATTGGACAGGGGCGGATGAGCAGTTCTTC.

This clonotype was seen ten or more times. The rearrangement links TRBV5-4 to TRBJ1-4; D is perhaps TRBD1 (5 bases). The V end was cut by 4 bases, the J end by 4 bases, with 14 bases between. Germline V lookup: CDR1 SGHNT, CDR2 YYREEE (reference sequence). This CDR3 comprises 15 residues. The DNA for the CDR3 is TGTGCCAGCAGCCACCGGGGACTGCTTAATGAAAAACTGTTTTTT. Translation gives CASSHRGLLNEKLFF.

Concerning this clonotype: A read error may explain this, as a much larger clone is one base away. The J gene is TRBJ2-7, the V gene TRBV19; tentatively, D is TRBD2 (6 bases). The CDR3 totals 16 residues. From germline, CDR1 is LNHDA and CDR2 SQIVND (reference sequence). V was shortened by 3 bases and J by 3 bases, with 18 bases between the two germline ends. The CDR3 loop reads CASSIGGVRGGYEQYF. The CDR3 coding sequence is TGTGCCAGTAGTATTGGCGGGGTGAGGGGCGGCTACGAGCAGTACTTC.

The chain recombines TRBV6-5 with TRBJ2-7; 9 bases are a match to TRBD1. The CDR3 consists of 15 residues. Germline V lookup: CDR1 MNHEY, CDR2 SVGAGI. The V segment lost 6 bases and the J segment 5 bases; nucleotides outside the gene matches: 11. In DNA form, the CDR3 reads TGTGCCAGCAGCCCCGGGACAGGGTTTCTCCACGAGCAGTACTTC. Translated: CASSPGTGFLHEQYF.

As concerns this clonotype: Possible read error: a much larger clone is one base away. The chain carries TRBV4-3 and TRBJ1-1; D gene uncertain. Germline loops: CDR1 LGHNA, CDR2 YSLEER. CDR3 length equals 15 residues. CDR3 nucleotides: TGCGCCAGCAGCCCTGGACCGGGAATGAACGCTGAAGCTTTCTTT. Its translation: CASSPGPGMNAEAFF.

This clonotype has more than one count but fewer than ten. DNA of the CDR3: TGTGCCAGCGGTCAGGGCGGCCGCTCTGGGGCCAACGTCCTGACTTTC. This gives the protein CASGQGGRSGANVLTF. V gene TRBV19 combines with J gene TRBJ2-6; tentative D call: TRBD1 (5 bases). The CDR3 has 16 amino acids. V lost 9 bases to trimming and J lost 0 bases, with 15 bases between them. CDR1 and CDR2 (germline): LNHDA, SQIVND (reference sequence).

About this clonotype: A much larger clonotype is one base distant, so this may be a read error. V and J are TRBV5-5 and TRBJ2-3; possible D gene TRBD1, 5 bases. Germline assignment: CDR1 SGHKS and CDR2 YYEKEE (reference sequence). This CDR3 has 18 residues. Trimming left V 4 bases short and J 2 bases short, with 23 bases between. In DNA form, the CDR3 reads TGTGCCAGCAGCCCCAAGGCAGGGTCCGACATTTCCACAGATACGCAGTATTTT. Amino acids: CASSPKAGSDISTDTQYF.

CDR3 DNA: TGTGCCAGCGAATCCGGGACAGGGCTCAGGGACACTGAAGCTTTCTTT. Translation: CASESGTGLRDTEAFF. V gene TRBV7-9 combines with J gene TRBJ1-1, with TRBD1 matching 9 bases. The germline CDR1 and CDR2 sequences are SEHNR and FQNEAQ (reference sequence). The CDR3 spans 16 residues. V was pared by 8 bases and J by 3 bases, with 13 bases of the junction left unmatched.

Turning to this clonotype: The junction and the germline gene differ at one end; a read error may be behind it. V and J are TRBV7-6 and TRBJ2-1; D gene uncertain. CDR1 and CDR2 from the germline V gene are SGHVS and FNYEAQ. The CDR3 length is 16 residues. The CDR3 nucleotides read TGTGCCAGCAGCTTGAGTGTTGAGGCCTCCTACAATGAGCAGTCCTTC. Encoded protein: CASSLSVEASYNEQSF. The full variable domain, rest sourced from reference TRBV7-6 and TRBJ2-1, is GAGVSQSPRYKVTKRGQDVALRCDPISGHVSLYWYRQALGQGPEFLTYFNYEAQQDKSGLPNDRFSAERPEGSISTLTIQRTEQRDSAMYRCASSLSVEASYNEQSFGPGTRLTVL.

This clonotype was picked up many times. The chain recombines TRBV7-9 with TRBJ2-1, with a possible D match to TRBD1 (5 bases). CDR1 and CDR2 from the germline V gene are SEHNR and FQNEAQ (reference sequence). The germline V and J ends were trimmed by 8 bases and 9 bases, with 11 bases remaining between them. The CDR3 is 11 amino acids. DNA for the CDR3: TGTGCCAGCTTGCAGGGCGGTGAGCAGTTCTTC. Protein sequence: CASLQGGEQFF.

Concerning this clonotype: A much more abundant neighbour one base away suggests this may be a read error. The rearrangement uses TRBV28 and TRBJ1-5, with TRBD1 matching over 7 bases. The CDR3 is made up of 16 amino acids. Germline CDR1 MDHEN, CDR2 SYDVKM. The CDR3 DNA is TGTGCCAGCGGTTTAAGGGGGCTGAATAGCAATCAGCCCCAGCATTTT. It specifies CASGLRGLNSNQPQHF. The entire variable domain, with the rest obtained from reference TRBV28 and TRBJ1-5, is as follows: DVKVTQSSRYLVKRTGEKVFLECVQDMDHENMFWYRQDPGLGLRLIYFSYDVKMKEKGDIPEGYSVSREKKERFSLILESASTNQTSMYLCASGLRGLNSNQPQHFGDGTRLSIL.

This clonotype was picked up a small number of times. The J gene is TRBJ2-1, the V gene TRBV29-1; TRBD2 matches 7 bases. After removal of 4 bases from V and 4 bases from J, the junction contained 13 bases not matched to a gene. The length of the CDR3 is 16 residues. From germline, CDR1 is SQVTM and CDR2 ANQGSEA. CDR3 in DNA: TGCAGCGTTGTTGGGGGAGGCGGGAGCCTATACAATGAGCAGTTCTTC. Protein sequence: CSVVGGGGSLYNEQFF.